These T cell receptor beta chains were read from a single sample in a study of T cell responses to AZD1222 COVID-19 vaccine. Only in-frame clones appear in the TCRdb table, and some are missing; sequencing was by immunoSEQ multiplex PCR. The profile shows approximately 70,000 clones, 85% of them singletons. The specimen was peripheral blood, collected on day 0 of AZD1222 vaccination. Receptor source: an adult in good health. Each CDR3 is given with its conserved first and last residue. Each record gives: V gene, clone size, D gene, J gene, CDR3 protein, CDR3 DNA. A D gene is named only where the DNA matches it firmly. Expanded clones get a size class; other rows say once, few or many, or leave the size out.

v_gene: TRBV29-1
abundance: .
d_gene: .
j_gene: TRBJ1-5
CDR3aa: CSVEDRNQPQHF
CDR3nt: TGCAGCGTTGAAGATCGGAATCAGCCCCAGCATTTT

v_gene: TRBV5-4
abundance: once
d_gene: .
j_gene: TRBJ1-4
CDR3aa: CASSPDRVNEKLFF
CDR3nt: TGTGCCAGCAGCCCGGACAGAGTGAATGAAAAACTGTTTTTT

v_gene: TRBV30
abundance: .
d_gene: TRBD1
j_gene: TRBJ2-1
CDR3aa: CAWSAGQGNEQFF
CDR3nt: TGTGCCTGGAGTGCAGGACAGGGGAATGAGCAGTTCTTC

v_gene: TRBV3-1/TRBV3-2
abundance: .
d_gene: .
j_gene: TRBJ1-1
CDR3aa: CASSNSKAEAFF
CDR3nt: TGTGCCAGCAGCAATTCAAAAGCTGAAGCTTTCTTT

v_gene: TRBV6-5
abundance: .
d_gene: .
j_gene: TRBJ2-7
CDR3aa: CAASQALRNEQYF
CDR3nt: TGTGCCGCCTCCCAGGCCCTCAGGAACGAGCAGTACTTC

v_gene: TRBV2
abundance: .
d_gene: TRBD2
j_gene: TRBJ2-3
CDR3aa: CASSFSSGRSTDTQYF
CDR3nt: TGTGCCAGCAGTTTCAGTAGCGGGAGAAGTACAGATACGCAGTATTTT

v_gene: TRBV3-1/TRBV3-2
abundance: .
d_gene: .
j_gene: TRBJ1-2
CDR3aa: CASSQVGGYGYTF
CDR3nt: TGTGCCAGCAGCCAAGTTGGGGGCTATGGCTACACCTTC

v_gene: TRBV6-5
abundance: .
d_gene: TRBD1
j_gene: TRBJ1-1
CDR3aa: CASRGTGPTEAFF
CDR3nt: TGTGCCAGCAGGGGGACAGGACCCACTGAAGCTTTCTTT

v_gene: TRBV10-3
abundance: .
d_gene: TRBD2
j_gene: TRBJ2-7
CDR3aa: CATKREEFEQYF
CDR3nt: TGTGCCACAAAGCGGGAAGAATTCGAGCAGTACTTC

v_gene: TRBV7-2
abundance: once
d_gene: TRBD2
j_gene: TRBJ2-1
CDR3aa: CASSLVTSAYNEQFF
CDR3nt: TGTGCCAGCAGCTTAGTAACTAGCGCCTACAATGAGCAGTTCTTC

v_gene: TRBV18
abundance: .
d_gene: .
j_gene: TRBJ1-5
CDR3aa: CASSRTVDSNQPQHF
CDR3nt: TGTGCCAGCTCACGGACAGTTGATAGCAATCAGCCCCAGCATTTT

v_gene: TRBV14
abundance: once
d_gene: .
j_gene: TRBJ1-1
CDR3aa: CASSPRKGVNTEAFF
CDR3nt: TGTGCCAGCAGCCCACGAAAGGGGGTGAACACTGAAGCTTTCTTT

v_gene: TRBV11-3
abundance: .
d_gene: .
j_gene: TRBJ2-5
CDR3aa: CASSSHTGETQYF
CDR3nt: TGTGCCAGCAGCTCCCACACCGGGGAGACCCAGTACTTC

v_gene: TRBV19
abundance: few
d_gene: .
j_gene: TRBJ1-1
CDR3aa: CASSAGLNTEAFF
CDR3nt: TGTGCCAGTAGTGCAGGTCTGAACACTGAAGCTTTCTTT

v_gene: TRBV6-5
abundance: .
d_gene: TRBD2
j_gene: TRBJ2-3
CDR3aa: CASTSGLAGTDTQYF
CDR3nt: TGTGCCAGCACCTCGGGACTAGCGGGAACAGATACGCAGTATTTT

v_gene: TRBV5-4
abundance: .
d_gene: TRBD1
j_gene: TRBJ2-7
CDR3aa: CASRPGQGEYEQYF
CDR3nt: TGTGCCAGCAGGCCGGGACAGGGGGAATACGAGCAGTACTTC

v_gene: TRBV5-4
abundance: .
d_gene: .
j_gene: TRBJ2-3
CDR3aa: CASNFQGGHTDTQYF
CDR3nt: TGTGCCAGCAACTTTCAGGGGGGTCACACAGATACGCAGTATTTT

v_gene: TRBV2
abundance: .
d_gene: TRBD2
j_gene: TRBJ2-3
CDR3aa: CASSPSGGLDTQYF
CDR3nt: TGTGCCAGCAGCCCTAGCGGGGGGTTAGATACGCAGTATTTT

v_gene: TRBV5-1
abundance: .
d_gene: TRBD2
j_gene: TRBJ2-3
CDR3aa: CASSWGTSGSTDTQYF
CDR3nt: TGCGCCAGCAGCTGGGGGACTAGCGGGAGCACAGATACGCAGTATTTT

v_gene: TRBV7-9
abundance: .
d_gene: .
j_gene: TRBJ2-5
CDR3aa: CASSLKETQYF
CDR3nt: TGTGCCAGCAGCTTGAAAGAGACCCAGTACTTC

v_gene: TRBV6-1
abundance: .
d_gene: TRBD1
j_gene: TRBJ1-2
CDR3aa: CASSETLDRVSGYTF
CDR3nt: TGTGCCAGCAGTGAAACCTTGGACAGGGTCAGTGGCTACACCTTC

v_gene: TRBV11-1
abundance: .
d_gene: .
j_gene: TRBJ2-4
CDR3aa: CASSSTQNIQYF
CDR3nt: TGTGCCAGCAGCTCGACTCAAAACATTCAGTACTTC

v_gene: TRBV7-9
abundance: .
d_gene: TRBD2
j_gene: TRBJ2-7
CDR3aa: CASSVLAGTYEQYF
CDR3nt: TGTGCCAGCAGCGTACTAGCGGGTACCTACGAGCAGTACTTC

v_gene: TRBV27
abundance: .
d_gene: .
j_gene: TRBJ2-2
CDR3aa: CASSPGGELGLFF
CDR3nt: TGTGCCAGCAGCCCAGGAGGGGAGCTGGGGCTGTTTTTT

v_gene: TRBV19
abundance: .
d_gene: TRBD2
j_gene: TRBJ2-1
CDR3aa: CASSIASASGRDEQFF
CDR3nt: TGTGCCAGTAGTATAGCGTCGGCTAGCGGGAGGGATGAGCAGTTCTTC

v_gene: TRBV7-8
abundance: .
d_gene: TRBD1
j_gene: TRBJ2-6
CDR3aa: CASSSVLGGFTGANVLTF
CDR3nt: TGTGCCAGCAGCTCAGTGCTAGGGGGCTTTACTGGGGCCAACGTCCTGACTTTC

v_gene: TRBV5-4
abundance: .
d_gene: TRBD1
j_gene: TRBJ2-5
CDR3aa: CASSLVGRGHLETQYF
CDR3nt: TGTGCCAGCAGCTTGGTCGGCAGGGGGCATTTGGAGACCCAGTACTTC

v_gene: TRBV7-9
abundance: .
d_gene: .
j_gene: TRBJ2-1
CDR3aa: CASSSIASAPFF
CDR3nt: TGTGCCAGCAGCTCGATTGCTAGCGCCCCGTTCTTC

v_gene: TRBV3-1/TRBV3-2
abundance: .
d_gene: TRBD2
j_gene: TRBJ2-1
CDR3aa: CASSQPGTSGTGRNEQFF
CDR3nt: TGTGCCAGCAGCCAGCCAGGGACTAGCGGGACCGGACGGAATGAGCAGTTCTTC

v_gene: TRBV20-1
abundance: .
d_gene: .
j_gene: TRBJ1-1
CDR3aa: CSASKEGSNTEAFF
CDR3nt: TGCAGTGCTAGTAAGGAGGGCTCGAACACTGAAGCTTTCTTT

v_gene: TRBV6-6
abundance: .
d_gene: .
j_gene: TRBJ1-2
CDR3aa: CAGGGGHGYTF
CDR3nt: TGTGCCGGGGGTGGGGGTCATGGCTACACCTTC

v_gene: TRBV5-1
abundance: .
d_gene: TRBD2
j_gene: TRBJ2-7
CDR3aa: CASSPFGTSGRAPYEQYF
CDR3nt: TGCGCCAGCAGCCCCTTCGGGACTAGCGGGAGGGCCCCCTACGAGCAGTACTTC

v_gene: TRBV3-1/TRBV3-2
abundance: .
d_gene: .
j_gene: TRBJ2-4
CDR3aa: CASSQDLGALGNIQYF
CDR3nt: TGTGCCAGCAGCCAAGATTTGGGGGCACTGGGAAACATTCAGTACTTC

v_gene: TRBV2
abundance: .
d_gene: .
j_gene: TRBJ1-1
CDR3aa: CASSFAVEAFF
CDR3nt: TGTGCCAGCAGTTTCGCCGTTGAAGCTTTCTTT

v_gene: TRBV4-1
abundance: .
d_gene: .
j_gene: TRBJ2-3
CDR3aa: CASSQVGPDTQYF
CDR3nt: TGCGCCAGCAGCCAAGTAGGCCCAGATACGCAGTATTTT

v_gene: TRBV6-6
abundance: .
d_gene: TRBD1
j_gene: TRBJ1-5
CDR3aa: CASRLTGVQPQHF
CDR3nt: TGTGCCAGCAGACTGACAGGGGTCCAGCCCCAGCATTTT

v_gene: TRBV30
abundance: .
d_gene: TRBD1
j_gene: TRBJ1-1
CDR3aa: CAYRGYQEAFF
CDR3nt: TGTGCCTACAGGGGTTACCAGGAAGCTTTCTTT

v_gene: TRBV6-6
abundance: once
d_gene: TRBD1
j_gene: TRBJ1-2
CDR3aa: CASRGQEYGYTF
CDR3nt: TGTGCCAGCAGGGGACAGGAGTATGGCTACACCTTC

v_gene: TRBV2
abundance: .
d_gene: .
j_gene: TRBJ1-2
CDR3aa: CASTPVAGGPYYGYTF
CDR3nt: TGTGCCAGCACCCCGGTTGCCGGGGGGCCGTACTATGGCTACACCTTC

v_gene: TRBV11-2
abundance: .
d_gene: .
j_gene: TRBJ2-7
CDR3aa: CASSPQGYEQYF
CDR3nt: TGTGCCAGCAGTCCGCAGGGTTACGAGCAGTACTTC

v_gene: TRBV20-1
abundance: .
d_gene: .
j_gene: TRBJ1-3
CDR3aa: CSASSPLSVDTIYF
CDR3nt: TGCAGTGCTAGTTCCCCGCTATCTGTAGACACCATATATTTT

v_gene: TRBV29-1
abundance: .
d_gene: .
j_gene: TRBJ2-7
CDR3aa: CSVGGGQASSYEQYF
CDR3nt: TGCAGCGTCGGGGGTGGGCAGGCAAGCTCCTACGAGCAGTACTTC

v_gene: TRBV6-2/TRBV6-3
abundance: few
d_gene: TRBD2
j_gene: TRBJ2-7
CDR3aa: CASSYGTSGYEQYF
CDR3nt: TGTGCCAGCAGTTACGGGACTAGCGGCTACGAGCAGTACTTC

v_gene: TRBV7-9
abundance: .
d_gene: .
j_gene: TRBJ2-1
CDR3aa: CASGGRGSYNEQFF
CDR3nt: TGTGCCAGTGGAGGGCGGGGCTCCTACAATGAGCAGTTCTTC

v_gene: TRBV5-1
abundance: .
d_gene: TRBD1
j_gene: TRBJ1-4
CDR3aa: CASSTGQGIEKLFF
CDR3nt: TGCGCCAGCAGCACCGGACAGGGAATTGAAAAACTGTTTTTT

v_gene: TRBV5-6
abundance: .
d_gene: TRBD1
j_gene: TRBJ2-3
CDR3aa: CASSTGQGGDTQYF
CDR3nt: TGTGCCAGCAGCACCGGACAGGGAGGAGATACGCAGTATTTT

v_gene: TRBV4-2
abundance: .
d_gene: TRBD2
j_gene: TRBJ2-2
CDR3aa: CASSPWTSANTGELFF
CDR3nt: TGTGCCAGCAGCCCCTGGACTAGCGCGAACACCGGGGAGCTGTTTTTT

v_gene: TRBV19
abundance: .
d_gene: .
j_gene: TRBJ1-6
CDR3aa: CASSPRNYNSPLHF
CDR3nt: TGTGCCAGTAGTCCGCGAAATTATAATTCACCCCTCCACTTT

v_gene: TRBV5-1
abundance: .
d_gene: TRBD1
j_gene: TRBJ1-4
CDR3aa: CASSLSPQGGGEKLFF
CDR3nt: TGCGCCAGCAGCTTGTCCCCGCAGGGGGGTGGAGAAAAACTGTTTTTT

v_gene: TRBV10-3
abundance: once
d_gene: .
j_gene: TRBJ2-7
CDR3aa: CAISEGFYEQYF
CDR3nt: TGTGCCATCAGTGAGGGTTTCTACGAGCAGTACTTC

v_gene: TRBV5-1
abundance: .
d_gene: TRBD2
j_gene: TRBJ2-3
CDR3aa: CASSFIGGRGTDTQYF
CDR3nt: TGCGCCAGCAGCTTTATTGGCGGGAGGGGCACAGATACGCAGTATTTT

v_gene: TRBV6-5
abundance: .
d_gene: .
j_gene: TRBJ1-2
CDR3aa: CASSPDSYGYTF
CDR3nt: TGTGCCAGCAGTCCCGACAGCTATGGCTACACCTTC

v_gene: TRBV19
abundance: .
d_gene: TRBD1
j_gene: TRBJ1-4
CDR3aa: CASAQDRGRKLFF
CDR3nt: TGTGCCAGTGCTCAGGACAGGGGACGAAAACTGTTTTTT

v_gene: TRBV19
abundance: once
d_gene: .
j_gene: TRBJ2-7
CDR3aa: CASRRDPAAYEQYF
CDR3nt: TGTGCCAGTAGACGCGACCCGGCGGCCTACGAGCAGTACTTC

v_gene: TRBV12-5
abundance: .
d_gene: TRBD2
j_gene: TRBJ2-1
CDR3aa: CASEALAGGSEQFF
CDR3nt: TGTGCTAGTGAGGCCTTGGCGGGAGGTTCAGAGCAGTTCTTC

v_gene: TRBV29-1
abundance: .
d_gene: .
j_gene: TRBJ1-1
CDR3aa: CSVKTQGGDTEAFF
CDR3nt: TGCAGCGTTAAAACACAGGGAGGGGACACTGAAGCTTTCTTT

v_gene: TRBV5-4
abundance: .
d_gene: .
j_gene: TRBJ2-3
CDR3aa: CASSSGLTTDTQYF
CDR3nt: TGTGCCAGCAGCTCGGGACTTACCACAGATACGCAGTATTTT